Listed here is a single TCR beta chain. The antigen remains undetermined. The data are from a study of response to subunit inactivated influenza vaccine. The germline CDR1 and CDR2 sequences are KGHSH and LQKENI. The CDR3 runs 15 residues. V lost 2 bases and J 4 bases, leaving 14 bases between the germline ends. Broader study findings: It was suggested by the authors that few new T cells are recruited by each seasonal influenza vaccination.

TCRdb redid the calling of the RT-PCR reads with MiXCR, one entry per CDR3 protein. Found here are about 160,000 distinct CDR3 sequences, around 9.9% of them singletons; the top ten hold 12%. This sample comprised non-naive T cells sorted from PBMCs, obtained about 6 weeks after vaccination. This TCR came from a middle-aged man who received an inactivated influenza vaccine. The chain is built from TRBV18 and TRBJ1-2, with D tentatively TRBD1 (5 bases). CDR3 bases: TGTGCCAGCTCACCATTACAGGCCGGGATCTATGGCTACACCTTC. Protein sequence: CASSPLQAGIYGYTF.